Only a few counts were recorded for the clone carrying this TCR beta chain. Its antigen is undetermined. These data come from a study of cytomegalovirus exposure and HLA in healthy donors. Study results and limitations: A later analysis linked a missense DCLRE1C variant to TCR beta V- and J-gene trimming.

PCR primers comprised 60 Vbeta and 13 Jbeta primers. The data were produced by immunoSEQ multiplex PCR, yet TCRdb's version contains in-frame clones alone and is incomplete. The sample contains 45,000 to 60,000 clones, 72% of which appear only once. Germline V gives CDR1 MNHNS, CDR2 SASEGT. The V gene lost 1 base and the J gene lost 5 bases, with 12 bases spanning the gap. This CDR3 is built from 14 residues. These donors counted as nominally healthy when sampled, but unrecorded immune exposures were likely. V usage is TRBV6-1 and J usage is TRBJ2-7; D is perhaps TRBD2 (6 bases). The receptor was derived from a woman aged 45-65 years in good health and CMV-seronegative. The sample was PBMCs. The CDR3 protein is CASSEGGGTDEQYF. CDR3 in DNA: TGTGCCAGCAGTGAAGGGGGAGGTACCGACGAGCAGTACTTC.